This is a list of T cell receptor beta chains from one sample in a study of CXCR3-negative and CXCR3-positive naive CD8 T cells. TCRdb processed the 5' RACE reads again and assigns one entry to each CDR3 protein, with no DNA. The ten top clones account for 2.2%, within a sample of 5,500 to 6,000 distinct CDR3 sequences. The sample consisted of naive CXCR3+ CD8+ T cells from blood. These receptors were collected from a human donor in good health. Some clones in this sample may be carry-over from other donors' samples. CDR3s include the opening cysteine and the closing phenylalanine or tryptophan. The size of a clone is reported for some rows only, either as once, few or many, or as a class for expanded clones.

CDR3	size	V	J
CSAIVWGRGNEQFF	.	TRBV20-1	TRBJ2-1
CSVEDDRDPDEYYEQYF	medium-sized	TRBV29-1	TRBJ2-7
CASSPRGGSYNEQFF	medium-sized	TRBV5-1	TRBJ2-1
CASSFRDYSYNEQFF	medium-sized	TRBV7-2	TRBJ2-1
CAWSLGRYNEQFF	.	TRBV30	TRBJ2-1
CASSLTTLYEQYF	.	TRBV6-6	TRBJ2-7
CSVEDRGRSSYEQYF	medium-sized	TRBV29-1	TRBJ2-7
CAISISGSQTYNEQFF	.	TRBV10-3	TRBJ2-1
CASCSARVPSGANVLTF	medium-sized	TRBV6-5	TRBJ2-6
CSVEDPGQAGGSQHF	.	TRBV29-1	TRBJ1-5
CATSRLRGTYNEQFF	medium-sized	TRBV15	TRBJ2-1
CASSVAGTKGDTQYF	.	TRBV9	TRBJ2-3
CASSLTGAMNTGELFF	.	TRBV6-2/TRBV6-3	TRBJ2-2
CSVEGQGAYNEQFF	.	TRBV29-1	TRBJ2-1
CSVVGGLSYEQYF	.	TRBV29-1	TRBJ2-7
CSARKLGKDEQYF	.	TRBV20-1	TRBJ2-7
CATVNPNCRRNTYNEQFF	medium-sized	TRBV24-1	TRBJ2-1
CASSFAANTEAFF	.	TRBV7-9	TRBJ1-1
CASSDPGLAGLETQYF	.	TRBV12-3/TRBV12-4	TRBJ2-5
CASSLGTYEQYF	.	TRBV7-9	TRBJ2-7
CASSLAPLIVASLPDTQYF	medium-sized	TRBV3-1	TRBJ2-3
CSVDTSGKLTDTQYF	medium-sized	TRBV29-1	TRBJ2-3
CASSTPEGDTGELFF	.	TRBV7-3	TRBJ2-2
CASSTHPSSLAKNIQYF	medium-sized	TRBV21-1	TRBJ2-4
CASSQELWRTGENTGELFF	.	TRBV4-1	TRBJ2-2
CSAPNGSGDTEAFF	medium-sized	TRBV29-1	TRBJ1-1
CASSSAQGASSYEQYF	medium-sized	TRBV7-6	TRBJ2-7
CATSLAGNTGELFF	.	TRBV19	TRBJ2-2
CASRYRDYNEQFF	medium-sized	TRBV2	TRBJ2-1
CATSRRAGGLDEQYF	medium-sized	TRBV15	TRBJ2-7
CASSGTRDRGPYEQYF	medium-sized	TRBV7-9	TRBJ2-7
CASSQASSYNEQFF	.	TRBV4-3	TRBJ2-1
CASSLNSGRAETQYF	medium-sized	TRBV5-1	TRBJ2-5
CASSYFDMGLEGELFF	.	TRBV6-5	TRBJ2-2
CASCNARVGETQYF	medium-sized	TRBV2	TRBJ2-5
CSVELAGSSYEQYF	.	TRBV29-1	TRBJ2-7
CASSQGGLPRYEQYF	.	TRBV4-1	TRBJ2-7
CSANRGLGTEAFF	medium-sized	TRBV20-1	TRBJ1-1
CASSYPTEREDYEQYF	medium-sized	TRBV6-2/TRBV6-3	TRBJ2-7
CSVEGRNEQFF	.	TRBV29-1	TRBJ2-1
CASSQTEILPNTGELFF	medium-sized	TRBV4-2	TRBJ2-2
CSVERPGLADTQYF	.	TRBV29-1	TRBJ2-3
CSVEESTGRDGYTF	.	TRBV29-1	TRBJ1-2
CASSIQGSYGYTF	.	TRBV19	TRBJ1-2